Shown below are 2 T cell receptor beta chains from a single sample sequenced in a study of vaccination effects on CD4 cells after COVID-19. CD4+ T cells were isolated after around ten days of culture. The method was immunoSEQ multiplex PCR; TCRdb's version includes in-frame clones alone and lacks a portion of them. The table records tens of thousands of clones, approximately 67% of them present only once. These receptors lack a known antigen. Sequenced material: CD4+ T cells from PBMCs cultured without peptide, taken before COVID-19 vaccination. The receptors derive from a human donor who received a COVID-19 vaccine.

The CDR3 protein is CAWSTGTDNGYTF. The DNA of the CDR3 is TGTGCCTGGAGTACCGGGACAGATAATGGCTACACCTTC. V is TRBV30 and J is TRBJ1-2; 7 positions match TRBD1. The germline gives CDR1 GTSNPN, CDR2 SVGIG (reference sequence). V was pared by 2 bases and J by 6 bases, with 6 bases of the junction left unmatched. CDR3 length: 13 amino acids.

The chain carries TRBV2 and TRBJ1-1; D is undetermined. CDR1 and CDR2 from the germline V gene are SNHLY and FYNNEI. Trimming pared 4 bases from V and 1 base from J, leaving 4 bases between. The CDR3 runs 12 residues. The CDR3 sequence: CASSAGNTEAFF. DNA of the CDR3: TGTGCCAGCAGTGCCGGGAACACTGAAGCTTTCTTT.